These 21 T cell receptor beta chains were sequenced from one sample in a study of control samples from healthy donors and cancer patients. The protocol was immunoSEQ multiplex PCR, while the TCRdb copy is restricted to in-frame clones and leaves out a portion. The table has 60,000 or so clones, about 96% seen once. Specimen: blood. The receptors were gathered from a woman aged 18 to 35 in good health.

The chain combines TRBV6-6 with TRBJ2-7; TRBD1 aligns across 8 bases. V was pared by 6 bases and J by 0 bases, with 7 bases of the junction left unmatched. There are 15 residues in the CDR3. CDR1 MNHNY and CDR2 SVGAGI come from the germline V gene (reference sequence). The CDR3 reads CASRSSGQDSYEQYF. Here the CDR3 DNA reads TGTGCCAGCAGATCGTCGGGACAGGACTCCTACGAGCAGTACTTC.

The V and J genes are TRBV7-7 and TRBJ1-1, with 9 bases matching TRBD1. Trimming at V came to 2 bases and at J to 6 bases, leaving 19 bases not matched to a gene. The CDR3 covers 19 residues. Per the germline V gene, CDR1 is SSHAT and CDR2 is FNYEAQ (reference sequence). The CDR3 sequence is CASSLRSPRSRDRAPEAFF. CDR3 bases: TGTGCCAGCAGCTTAAGATCCCCTCGGAGCAGGGACAGGGCCCCTGAAGCTTTCTTT. Supplemented by reference TRBV7-7 and TRBJ1-1, the full variable domain reads GAGVSQSPRYKVTKRGQDVTLRCDPISSHATLYWYQQALGQGPEFLTYFNYEAQPDKSGLPSDRFSAERPEGSISTLTIQRTEQRDSAMYRCASSLRSPRSRDRAPEAFFGQGTRLTVV.

The V and J genes are TRBV12-2 and TRBJ2-3; TRBD2 is the table's D call and was not checked against the DNA. TRBV12-2 counts as a pseudogene. The CDR3 loop spans 11 amino acids. The DNA for the CDR3 is TGTGCAAGTCGCTTAGCGCGGGAGGAGTATTTT. Protein product: CASRLAREEYF.

J is TRBJ1-2 and V is TRBV30, with 7 bases lining up with TRBD1. The V segment lost 2 bases and the J segment 8 bases; nucleotides outside the gene matches: 11. CDR1 is GTSNPN, CDR2 SVGIG, per germline (reference sequence). CDR3 length: 14 amino acids. In DNA, the CDR3 is TGTGCCTGGAGTTCCCCCAGGGGGTGGGACGGCTACACCTTC. Translation gives CAWSSPRGWDGYTF.

This clone was recorded once. The chain is built from TRBV9 and TRBJ1-2, with D perhaps matching TRBD1 (5 bases). The CDR3 is 14 amino acids. The V end was cut by 4 bases, the J end by 4 bases, with 14 bases between. Germline CDR1 reads SGDLS; CDR2 reads YYNGEE. CDR3 in DNA: TGTGCCAGCAGCCTCCCGGGGCGGAGCTATGGCTACACCTTC. Its translation: CASSLPGRSYGYTF.

The V call is TRBV14, the J call TRBJ2-7; D is unresolved. The CDR3 has 13 residues. Trimming cost V 2 bases and J 3 bases, with 8 bases left between them. CDR1 SGHDN and CDR2 FVKESK come from the germline V gene. This chain's CDR3 is CASSQIQFYEQYF. In nucleotides, the CDR3 is TGTGCCAGCAGCCAAATACAGTTCTACGAGCAGTACTTC.

The rearrangement joins TRBV30 to TRBJ1-2; D is possibly TRBD1 (6 bases). The germline V and J ends were trimmed by 4 bases and 8 bases, with 14 bases remaining between them. CDR1 and CDR2 from the germline V gene are GTSNPN and SVGIG (reference sequence). The CDR3 sequence is 12 residues long. The CDR3 coding sequence is TGTGCCTGGACTCGGCAGGGGTCGGGCTACACCTTC. Translation gives CAWTRQGSGYTF.

The genes are TRBV7-9 and TRBJ2-7; TRBD1 matches 10 bases. CDR1 is SEHNR and CDR2 is FQNEAQ in the germline V gene (reference sequence). V was clipped by 3 bases and J by 7 bases; unmatched bases: 3. The CDR3 has 13 amino acids. The CDR3: CASSFRDRGEQYF. CDR3 bases: TGTGCCAGCAGCTTCCGGGACAGGGGTGAGCAGTACTTC.

The chain links TRBV4-1 to TRBJ1-4; D not certain. The CDR3 covers 15 residues. CDR1 is MGHRA, CDR2 YSYEKL, per germline. V was cut by 0 bases and J by 5 bases, with 10 bases left in between. The CDR3 loop is CASSQDTGLNEKLFF. The CDR3 DNA follows: TGCGCCAGCAGCCAAGATACGGGCCTAAATGAAAAACTGTTTTTT.

In its sample, this clone was seen a few times. This specimen includes other DNA sequences encoding the same CDR3. The rearrangement uses TRBV7-9 and TRBJ1-1; perhaps TRBD1 as D (5 bases). The length of the CDR3 is 14 residues. CDR1 and CDR2 from the germline V gene are SEHNR and FQNEAQ (reference sequence). V was trimmed by 1 base and J by 0 bases, leaving 6 bases between them. CDR3: CASSLVGLNTEAFF. The DNA of the CDR3 is TGTGCCAGCAGCTTAGTGGGACTGAACACTGAAGCTTTCTTT.

The chain combines TRBV6-5 with TRBJ1-2; possibly TRBD1 for D (5 bases). Per the germline V gene, CDR1 is MNHEY and CDR2 is SVGAGI. There are 14 residues in the CDR3. Trimming took off 6 bases at V and 4 bases at J, with 15 bases between the two ends. CDR3 protein: CASRSRDFGYGYTF. Here the CDR3 DNA reads TGTGCCAGCAGGAGCAGGGATTTCGGCTATGGCTACACCTTC.

The chain links TRBV10-3 to TRBJ2-5, with D perhaps matching TRBD2 (6 bases). The V and J ends lost 4 bases and 2 bases respectively, with 14 bases between them. The CDR3 runs to 15 residues. Germline V gene sequence: CDR1 ENHRY, CDR2 SYGVKD. Here the CDR3 DNA reads TGTGCCATCAGTGGGGCGGGGAAGGGACAAGAGACCCAGTACTTC. This encodes CAISGAGKGQETQYF.

This chain joins TRBV6-5 and TRBJ2-1; 8 bases align to TRBD2. This CDR3 is built from 15 residues. V was clipped by 5 bases and J by 8 bases; unmatched bases: 11. Germline loops: CDR1 MNHEY, CDR2 SVGAGI. For the CDR3, the DNA is TGTGCCAGCAGTCCCGGAACCGGGGGGGCCGATGAGCAGTTCTTC. This sequence encodes CASSPGTGGADEQFF.

V is TRBV7-9 and J is TRBJ1-1; TRBD1 matches at 9 bases. From germline, CDR1 is SEHNR and CDR2 FQNEAQ (reference sequence). V shed 4 bases, J shed 4 bases, and the junction held 13 bases outside the gene matches. CDR3 length: 17 residues. This chain's CDR3 is CASSSRDRELRTTEAFF. The CDR3 nucleotides are TGTGCCAGCAGCTCCCGGGACAGGGAACTGAGAACCACTGAAGCTTTCTTT.

The rearrangement uses TRBV3-1 (or the pseudogene TRBV3-2) and TRBJ1-2, with 10 bases that match TRBD1. V lost 5 bases, J lost 4 bases, and 4 bases stayed unmatched. In germline, CDR1 is LGHDT, CDR2 YNNKEL (reference sequence). CDR3 size: 14 residues. The CDR3, as DNA: TGTGCCAGCAGCTACGGACAGGGGGTCTATGGCTACACCTTC. Amino acids: CASSYGQGVYGYTF.

The chain links TRBV18 to TRBJ1-5; tentative D call: TRBD1 (5 bases). This CDR3 region has 14 residues. V was cut by 3 bases and J by 4 bases, with 10 bases left in between. The germline gives CDR1 KGHSH, CDR2 LQKENI. This chain's CDR3 is CASSPGGINQPQHF. CDR3 bases: TGTGCCAGCTCACCGGGGGGGATTAATCAGCCCCAGCATTTT.

V gene TRBV3-1 (or the pseudogene TRBV3-2) combines with J gene TRBJ1-2; unclear D gene. This CDR3 is built from 13 residues. Trimming took off 0 bases at V and 7 bases at J, with 9 bases between the two ends. Looked up from germline, CDR1 is LGHDT and CDR2 is YNNKEL (reference sequence). CDR3 amino acids: CASSQDLGSGYTF. CDR3 sequence (DNA): TGTGCCAGCAGCCAAGATCTGGGCAGTGGCTACACCTTC.

The CDR3 sequence: CAVRGLDNSPLHF. The DNA for the CDR3 is TGTGCCGTGAGAGGACTCGATAATTCACCCCTCCACTTT. The chain couples TRBV6-5 to TRBJ1-6; no clear D. The V and J ends lost 11 bases and 5 bases respectively, with 13 bases between them. In germline, CDR1 is MNHEY, CDR2 SVGAGI. The CDR3 extends over 13 amino acids.

This chain links TRBV7-2 with TRBJ2-3; no firm D call. The CDR3 runs 17 residues. V was pared by 1 base and J by 0 bases, with 14 bases between. Germline V lookup: CDR1 SGHTA, CDR2 FQGNSA. CDR3 in amino acids: CASSLGVRLGSTDTQYF. The CDR3 bases are TGTGCCAGCAGCTTAGGCGTGAGGCTAGGGAGCACAGATACGCAGTATTTT.

The chain joins TRBV7-2 to TRBJ2-3, with TRBD2 matching 11 bases. The CDR3 extends over 15 amino acids. Germline values: CDR1 SGHTA, CDR2 FQGNSA. Trimming removed 5 bases from V and 0 bases from J; junction bases left unmatched: 1. CDR3 protein: CASSRLAGSTDTQYF. The CDR3 DNA reads as TGTGCCAGCAGCAGACTAGCGGGGAGCACAGATACGCAGTATTTT.

In nucleotides, the CDR3 is TGCGCCAGCAGGCCCGGACAGGGTCGTACTGAAGCTTTCTTT. This gives the protein CASRPGQGRTEAFF. The chain links TRBV5-1 to TRBJ1-1, with 8 bases fitting TRBD1. Germline V gene data show CDR1 as SGHRS and CDR2 as YFSETQ. V was clipped by 5 bases and J by 5 bases; unmatched bases: 8. The CDR3 has 14 residues.